This T cell receptor (beta chain) came from a study of shared clonotypes between healthy human individuals. Study-wide results and limits: Compared with clonotypes that all four donors shared, non-shared clonotypes had lower generation probabilities.

The CDR3 sequence is 14 residues long. Germline V gene sequence: CDR1 MNHEY, CDR2 SMNVEV (reference sequence). The V segment lost 8 bases and the J segment 1 base; nucleotides outside the gene matches: 5. Concerning this clone itself: Its antigen is still unknown.

TCRdb's table, derived via immunoSEQ multiplex PCR, lists solely in-frame clones and lacks some. Among 1.4 million to 1.5 million clones listed, approximately 97% were seen once. The chain couples TRBV27 to TRBJ2-3; 8 bases map to TRBD2. The sample comprised naive CD4+ T cells sorted from blood. Subset denoted: CD45RA+ positively selected. The clonotype originates from a man aged 25-45 years in good health. CDR3 protein: CASRRGERTDTQYF. The CDR3 DNA reads TGTGCCAGCCGGCGGGGGGAGCGCACAGATACGCAGTATTTT.